The TCR beta chain described here comes from a study of T cell repertoires in cytomegalovirus infection. Study-wide results and limits: The ex vivo response was dominated by HLA-C-restricted CMV-specific TCR beta clonotypes. Cumulated frequencies of public TCR beta families served to identify carriers of CMV plus the relevant HLA.

This clonotype was observed a few times. Its antigen is unidentified. Its ends do not fully match the called genes, so a read error is possible. This CDR3 is built from 15 residues. Germline V CDR1 and CDR2: SGHVS, FNYEAQ. TCRdb re-derived calls from the reads in MiXCR, one entry per CDR3 protein. The data hold about 180,000 distinct CDR3 sequences, with about a sixth observed a single time. The source is a human donor in good health (CMV status not recorded). Some clones in this sample may be carry-over from other donors' samples. This chain links TRBV7-6 with TRBJ2-7; the match to TRBD1 covers 9 bases. Specimen: CD8+ T cells from PBMCs. CDR3 amino acids: CVSSSGGTGRMGQYF. The CDR3 DNA reads TGTGTCAGCAGCTCAGGGGGGACAGGGAGGATGGGGCAGTACTTC.